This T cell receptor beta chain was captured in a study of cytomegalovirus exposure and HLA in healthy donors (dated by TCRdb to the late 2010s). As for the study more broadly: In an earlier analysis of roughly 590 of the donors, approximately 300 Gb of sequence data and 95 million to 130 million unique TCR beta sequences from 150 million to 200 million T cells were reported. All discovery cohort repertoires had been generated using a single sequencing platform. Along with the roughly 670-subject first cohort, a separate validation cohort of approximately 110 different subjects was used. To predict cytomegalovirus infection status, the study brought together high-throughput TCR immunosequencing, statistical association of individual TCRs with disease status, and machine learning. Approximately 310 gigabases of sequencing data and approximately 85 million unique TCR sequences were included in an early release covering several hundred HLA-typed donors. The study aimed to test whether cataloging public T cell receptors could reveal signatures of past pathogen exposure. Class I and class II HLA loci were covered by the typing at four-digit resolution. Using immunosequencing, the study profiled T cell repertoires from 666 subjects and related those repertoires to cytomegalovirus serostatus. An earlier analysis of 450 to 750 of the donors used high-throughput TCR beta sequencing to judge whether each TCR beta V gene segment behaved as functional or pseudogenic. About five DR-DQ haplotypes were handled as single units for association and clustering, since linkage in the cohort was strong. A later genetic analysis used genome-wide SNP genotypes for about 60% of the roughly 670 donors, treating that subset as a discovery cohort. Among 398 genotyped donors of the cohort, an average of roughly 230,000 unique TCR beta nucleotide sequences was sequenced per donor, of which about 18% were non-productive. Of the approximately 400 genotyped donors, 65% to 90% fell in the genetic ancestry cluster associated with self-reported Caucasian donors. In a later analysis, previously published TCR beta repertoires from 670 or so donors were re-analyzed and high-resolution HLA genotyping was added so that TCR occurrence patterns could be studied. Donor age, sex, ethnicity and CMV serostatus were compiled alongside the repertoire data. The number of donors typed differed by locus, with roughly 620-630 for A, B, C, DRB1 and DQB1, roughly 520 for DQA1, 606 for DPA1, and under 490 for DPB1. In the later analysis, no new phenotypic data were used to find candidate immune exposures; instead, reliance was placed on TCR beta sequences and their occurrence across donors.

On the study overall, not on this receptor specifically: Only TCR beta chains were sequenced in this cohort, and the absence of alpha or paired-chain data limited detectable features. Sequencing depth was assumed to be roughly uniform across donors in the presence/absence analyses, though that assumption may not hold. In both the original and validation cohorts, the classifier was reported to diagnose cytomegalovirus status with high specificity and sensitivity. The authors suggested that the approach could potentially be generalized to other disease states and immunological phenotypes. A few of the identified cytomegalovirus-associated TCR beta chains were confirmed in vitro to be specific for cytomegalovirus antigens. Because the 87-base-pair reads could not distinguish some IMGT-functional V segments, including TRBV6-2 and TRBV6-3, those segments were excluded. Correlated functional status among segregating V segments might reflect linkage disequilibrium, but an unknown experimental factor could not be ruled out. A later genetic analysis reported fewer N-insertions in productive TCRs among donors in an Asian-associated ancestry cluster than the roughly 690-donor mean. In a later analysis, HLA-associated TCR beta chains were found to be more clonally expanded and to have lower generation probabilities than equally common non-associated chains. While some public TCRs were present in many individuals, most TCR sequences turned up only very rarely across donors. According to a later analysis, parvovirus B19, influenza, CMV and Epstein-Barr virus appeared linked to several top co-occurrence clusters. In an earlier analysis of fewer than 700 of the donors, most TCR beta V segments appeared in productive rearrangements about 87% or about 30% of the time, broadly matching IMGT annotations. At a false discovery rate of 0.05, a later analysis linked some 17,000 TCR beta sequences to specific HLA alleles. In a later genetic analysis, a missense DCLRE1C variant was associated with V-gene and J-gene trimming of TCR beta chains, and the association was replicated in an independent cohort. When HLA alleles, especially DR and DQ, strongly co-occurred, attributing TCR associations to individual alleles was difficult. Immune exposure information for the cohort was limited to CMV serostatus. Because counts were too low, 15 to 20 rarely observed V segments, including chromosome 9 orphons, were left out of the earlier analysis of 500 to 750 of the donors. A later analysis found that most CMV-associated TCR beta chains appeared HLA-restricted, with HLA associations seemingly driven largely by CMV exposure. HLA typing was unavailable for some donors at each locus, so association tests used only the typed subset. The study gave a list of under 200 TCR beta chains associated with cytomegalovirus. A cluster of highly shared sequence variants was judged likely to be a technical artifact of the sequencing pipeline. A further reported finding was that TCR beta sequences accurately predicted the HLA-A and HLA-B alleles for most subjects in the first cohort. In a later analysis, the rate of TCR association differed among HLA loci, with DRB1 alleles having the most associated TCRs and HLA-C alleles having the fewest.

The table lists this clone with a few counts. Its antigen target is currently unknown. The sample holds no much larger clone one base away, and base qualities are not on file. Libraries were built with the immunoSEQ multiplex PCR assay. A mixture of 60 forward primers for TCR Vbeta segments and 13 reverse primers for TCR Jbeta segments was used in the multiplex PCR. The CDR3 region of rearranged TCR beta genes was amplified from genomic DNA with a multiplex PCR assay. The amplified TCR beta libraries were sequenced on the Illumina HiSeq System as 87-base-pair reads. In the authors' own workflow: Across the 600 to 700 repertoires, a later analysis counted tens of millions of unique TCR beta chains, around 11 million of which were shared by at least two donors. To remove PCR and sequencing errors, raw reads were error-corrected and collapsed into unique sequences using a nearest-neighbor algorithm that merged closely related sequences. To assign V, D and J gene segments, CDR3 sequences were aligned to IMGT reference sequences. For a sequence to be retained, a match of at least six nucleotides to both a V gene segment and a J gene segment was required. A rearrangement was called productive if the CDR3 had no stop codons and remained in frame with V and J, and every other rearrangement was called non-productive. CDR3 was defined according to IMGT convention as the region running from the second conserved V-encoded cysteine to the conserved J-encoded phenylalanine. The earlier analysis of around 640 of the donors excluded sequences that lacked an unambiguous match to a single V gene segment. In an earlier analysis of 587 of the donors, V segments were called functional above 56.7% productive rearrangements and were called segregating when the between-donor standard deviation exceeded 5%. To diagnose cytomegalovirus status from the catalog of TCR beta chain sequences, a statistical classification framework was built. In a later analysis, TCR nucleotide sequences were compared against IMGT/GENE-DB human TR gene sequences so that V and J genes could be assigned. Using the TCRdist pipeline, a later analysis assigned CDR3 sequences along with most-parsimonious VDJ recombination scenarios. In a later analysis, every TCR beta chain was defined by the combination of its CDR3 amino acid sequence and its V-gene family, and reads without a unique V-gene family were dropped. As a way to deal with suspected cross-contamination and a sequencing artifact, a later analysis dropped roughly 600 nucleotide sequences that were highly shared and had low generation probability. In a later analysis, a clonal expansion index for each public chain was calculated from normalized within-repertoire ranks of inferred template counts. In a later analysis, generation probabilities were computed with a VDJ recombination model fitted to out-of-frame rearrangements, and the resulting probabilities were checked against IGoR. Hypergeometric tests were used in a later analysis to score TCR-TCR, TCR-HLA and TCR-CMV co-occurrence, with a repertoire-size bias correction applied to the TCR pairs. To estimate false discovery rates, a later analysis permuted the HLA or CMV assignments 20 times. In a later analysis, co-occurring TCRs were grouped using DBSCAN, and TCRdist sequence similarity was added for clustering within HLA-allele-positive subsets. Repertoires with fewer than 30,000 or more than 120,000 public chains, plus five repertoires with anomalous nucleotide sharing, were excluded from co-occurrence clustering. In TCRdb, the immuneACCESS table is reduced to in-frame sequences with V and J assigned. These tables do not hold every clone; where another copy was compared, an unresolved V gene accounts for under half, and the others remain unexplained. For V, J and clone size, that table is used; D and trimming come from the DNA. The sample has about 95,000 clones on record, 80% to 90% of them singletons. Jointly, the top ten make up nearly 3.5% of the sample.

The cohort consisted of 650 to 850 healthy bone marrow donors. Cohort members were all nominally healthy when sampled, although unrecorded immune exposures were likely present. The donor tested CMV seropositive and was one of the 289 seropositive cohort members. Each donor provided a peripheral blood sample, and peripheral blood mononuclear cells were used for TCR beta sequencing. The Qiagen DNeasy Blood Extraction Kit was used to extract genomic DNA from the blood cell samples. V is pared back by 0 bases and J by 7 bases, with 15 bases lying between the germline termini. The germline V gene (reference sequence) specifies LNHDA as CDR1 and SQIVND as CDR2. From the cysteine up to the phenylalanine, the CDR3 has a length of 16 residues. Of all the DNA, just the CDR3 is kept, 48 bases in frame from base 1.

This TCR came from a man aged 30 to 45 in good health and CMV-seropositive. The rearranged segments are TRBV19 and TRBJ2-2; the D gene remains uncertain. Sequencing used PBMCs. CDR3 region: CASSIDRPSFGGELFF. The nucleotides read TGTGCCAGTAGTATAGATCGGCCTAGTTTTGGCGGGGAGCTGTTTTTT.